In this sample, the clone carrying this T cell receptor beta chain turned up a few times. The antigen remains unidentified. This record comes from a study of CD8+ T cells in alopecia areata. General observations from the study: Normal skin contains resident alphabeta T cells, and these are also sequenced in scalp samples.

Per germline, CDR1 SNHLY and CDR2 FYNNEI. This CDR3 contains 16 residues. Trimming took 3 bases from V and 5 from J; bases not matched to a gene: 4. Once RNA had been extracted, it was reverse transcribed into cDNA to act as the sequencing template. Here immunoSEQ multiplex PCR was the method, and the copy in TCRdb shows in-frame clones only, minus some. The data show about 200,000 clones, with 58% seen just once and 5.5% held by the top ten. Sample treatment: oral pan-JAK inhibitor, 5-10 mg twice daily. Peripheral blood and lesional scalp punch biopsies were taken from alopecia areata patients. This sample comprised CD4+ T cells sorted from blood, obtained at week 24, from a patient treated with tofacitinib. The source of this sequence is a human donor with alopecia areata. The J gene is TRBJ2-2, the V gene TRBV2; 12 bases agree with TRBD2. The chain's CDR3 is CASSDPGLAGTGELFF. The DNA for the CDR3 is TGTGCCAGCAGTGATCCCGGACTAGCGGGAACCGGGGAGCTGTTTTTT.